The T cell receptor (beta chain) described here comes from a study of blood T cell repertoires in COVID-19. Study as a whole: Samples representing acute and convalescent COVID-19 were sourced from the United States, Italy and Spain.

Original methodology: Cell counts per sample came from amplifying reference gene primers. Using immunoSEQ multiplex PCR, the repertoire was profiled, and TCRdb retains in-frame clones only, with some absent. V and J calls and clone size come straight from that table; D and trimming were deduced from the DNA. The table records approximately 80,000 clones, approximately 81% of them present only once. V lost 5 bases and J 6 bases, leaving 10 bases between the germline ends. There are 13 residues in the CDR3. This clonotype was sampled from a man older than 75 with acute or convalescent COVID-19. The sample taken for sequencing was peripheral blood. The chain is built from TRBV12-3 or TRBV12-4 and TRBJ1-4; D perhaps matches TRBD1 (6 bases). CDR3 region: CASSKRQDEKLFF. As DNA, the CDR3 is TGTGCCAGCAGTAAGCGACAGGATGAAAAACTGTTTTTT.